This entry is about one TCR beta chain. The antigen remains unidentified. This sample was taken from a study of T cell clonotyping in hematopoietic cell transplantation. Measured with immunoSEQ multiplex PCR; TCRdb has only the in-frame clones, and not every one. The sample includes approximately 70,000 clones, over 90% of them seen just once. Whole-study results and caveats: At the given depth, recipient repertoires were over 97% de novo clonotypes. Pathologically expanded recipient clonotypes increased progressively from day 30 to day 180 as diversity fell.

The V end lost 4 bases, the J end lost 6 bases, and 12 bases lay between the germline ends. Germline values: CDR1 SGHRS, CDR2 YFSETQ. The CDR3 consists of 13 residues. The TCR was taken from a man aged 45-65 years in good health. Some clones in this sample may be carry-over from other donors' samples. The sequencing input was peripheral blood mononuclear cells. The genes are TRBV5-1 and TRBJ2-3; D is possibly TRBD1 or TRBD2 (5 bases each). CDR3 coding DNA: TGCGCCAGCAGCCAGGGACCCTTGGATACGCAGTATTTT. Its translation: CASSQGPLDTQYF.